This T cell receptor beta chain was documented in a study of Ad26.COV2.S vaccination and SARS-CoV-2 variants. The repertoire was sequenced with immunoSEQ multiplex PCR; TCRdb's copy has only in-frame clones and lacks some. The table lists 350,000 to 500,000 clones, roughly 87% of them singletons. Study findings and constraints: Measurements of TCR breadth and depth may have given underestimates of the total T cell responses. Greater spike-specific TCR breadth was seen in vaccine recipients than in placebo recipients.

About this clone itself: Its antigen remains unknown.

Treatment denoted: some 20 received Ad26.COV2.S at low or high dose, single or two shots; several received placebo; per-sample allocation not given. The samples were gathered on day 63 after the first injection of vaccine or placebo. This CDR3 spans 16 amino acids. The germline V gene has CDR1 MNHNS and CDR2 SASEGT. V was trimmed by 2 bases and J by 5 bases, leaving 16 bases between them. This chain uses TRBV6-1 with TRBJ1-5; a possible D gene is TRBD1 (5 bases). The clonotype comes from a person between 18 and 59 years old who received the Ad26.COV2.S COVID-19 vaccine or a placebo. The input for sequencing was peripheral blood, taken in a trial of Ad26.COV2.S vaccine versus placebo. The CDR3 nucleotides read TGTGCCAGCAGTGAAAAAAGGACAATGGTTGATCAGCCCCAGCATTTT. It codes for CASSEKRTMVDQPQHF.